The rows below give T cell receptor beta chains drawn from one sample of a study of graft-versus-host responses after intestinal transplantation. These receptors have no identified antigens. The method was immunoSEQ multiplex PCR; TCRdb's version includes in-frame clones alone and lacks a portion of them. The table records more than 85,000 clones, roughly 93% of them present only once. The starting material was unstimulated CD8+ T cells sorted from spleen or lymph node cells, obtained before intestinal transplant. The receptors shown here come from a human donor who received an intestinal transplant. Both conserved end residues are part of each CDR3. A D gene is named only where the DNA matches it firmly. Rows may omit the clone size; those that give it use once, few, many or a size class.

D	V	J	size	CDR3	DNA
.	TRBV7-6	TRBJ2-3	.	CASSLARSDTQYF	TGTGCCAGCAGCTTAGCGCGGTCCGATACGCAGTATTTT
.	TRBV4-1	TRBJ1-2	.	CASSQEDGRFFGYTF	TGCGCCAGCAGCCAAGAAGACGGCCGCTTTTTTGGCTACACCTTC
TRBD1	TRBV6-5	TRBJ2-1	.	CASSPRQGSYNEQFF	TGTGCCAGCAGTCCACGACAGGGATCCTACAATGAGCAGTTCTTC
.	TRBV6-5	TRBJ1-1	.	CASSPTENTEAFF	TGTGCCAGCAGCCCGACGGAGAACACTGAAGCTTTCTTT
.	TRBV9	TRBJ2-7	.	CASSVDTGVTYEQYF	TGTGCCAGCAGCGTAGACACAGGTGTTACCTACGAGCAGTACTTC
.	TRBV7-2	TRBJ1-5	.	CASSLGLGYQPQHF	TGTGCCAGCAGCTTAGGTTTGGGATATCAGCCCCAGCATTTT
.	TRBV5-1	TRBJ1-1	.	CASSPTMGNTEAFF	TGCGCCAGCAGCCCTACCATGGGGAACACTGAAGCTTTCTTT
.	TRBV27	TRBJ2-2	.	CASSPERQAVNTGELFF	TGTGCCAGCAGCCCGGAGCGGCAGGCGGTAAACACCGGGGAGCTGTTTTTT
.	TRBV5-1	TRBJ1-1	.	CASGYGNTEAFF	TGCGCCAGCGGATACGGGAACACTGAAGCTTTCTTT
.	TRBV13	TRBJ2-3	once	CASSSGFTDTQYF	TGTGCCAGCAGTTCTGGTTTCACAGATACGCAGTATTTT
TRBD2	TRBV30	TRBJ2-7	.	CAWRPRLAGDLYEQYF	TGTGCCTGGAGACCCCGACTAGCGGGAGACCTCTACGAGCAGTACTTC
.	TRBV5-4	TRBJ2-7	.	CASSWGVSYEQYF	TGTGCCAGCAGCTGGGGGGTCTCCTACGAGCAGTACTTC